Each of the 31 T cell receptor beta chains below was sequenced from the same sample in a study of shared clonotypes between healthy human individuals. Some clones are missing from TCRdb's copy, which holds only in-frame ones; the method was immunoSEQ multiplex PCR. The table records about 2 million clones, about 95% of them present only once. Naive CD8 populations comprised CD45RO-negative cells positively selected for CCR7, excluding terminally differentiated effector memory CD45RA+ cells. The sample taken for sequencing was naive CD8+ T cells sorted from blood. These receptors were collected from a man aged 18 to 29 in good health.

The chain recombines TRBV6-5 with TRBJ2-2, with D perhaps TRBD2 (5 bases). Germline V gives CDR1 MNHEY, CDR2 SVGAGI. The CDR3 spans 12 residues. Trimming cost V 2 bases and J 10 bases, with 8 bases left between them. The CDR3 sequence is CASSYEGLELFF. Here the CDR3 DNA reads TGTGCCAGCAGTTACGAGGGTTTGGAGCTGTTTTTT.

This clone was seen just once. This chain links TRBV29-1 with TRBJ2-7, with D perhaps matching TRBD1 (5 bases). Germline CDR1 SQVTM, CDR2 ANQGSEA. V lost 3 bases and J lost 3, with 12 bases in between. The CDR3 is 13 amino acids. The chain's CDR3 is CSVEDTRYYEQYF. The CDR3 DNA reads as TGCAGCGTTGAGGACACCCGATACTACGAGCAGTACTTC.

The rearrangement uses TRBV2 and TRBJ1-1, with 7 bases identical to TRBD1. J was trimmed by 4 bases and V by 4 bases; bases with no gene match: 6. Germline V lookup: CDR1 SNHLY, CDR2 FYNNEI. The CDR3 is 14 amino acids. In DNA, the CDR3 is TGTGCCAGCAGTGGAGGGGACAGCCCCACTGAAGCTTTCTTT. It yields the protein CASSGGDSPTEAFF.

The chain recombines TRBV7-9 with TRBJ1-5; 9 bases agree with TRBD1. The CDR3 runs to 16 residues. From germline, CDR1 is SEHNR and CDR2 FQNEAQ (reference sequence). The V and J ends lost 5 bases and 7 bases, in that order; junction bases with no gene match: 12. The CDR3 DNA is TGTGCCAGCAGCGCTCCCTGGGACAGGGAGGGACAGCCCCAGCATTTT. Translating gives CASSAPWDREGQPQHF.

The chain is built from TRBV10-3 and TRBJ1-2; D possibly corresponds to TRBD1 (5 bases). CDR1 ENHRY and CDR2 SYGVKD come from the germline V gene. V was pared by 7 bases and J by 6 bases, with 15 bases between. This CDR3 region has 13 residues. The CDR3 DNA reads TGTGCCATCAAGCCCGGGGCTAAGGATGGCTACACCTTC. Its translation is CAIKPGAKDGYTF.

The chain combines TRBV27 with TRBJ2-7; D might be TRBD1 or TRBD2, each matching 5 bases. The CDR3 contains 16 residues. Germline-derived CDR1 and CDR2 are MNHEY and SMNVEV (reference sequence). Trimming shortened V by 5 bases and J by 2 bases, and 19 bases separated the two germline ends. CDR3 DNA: TGTGCCAGCAGTGCCTCGGTCGGGGCTCAAGCCTACGAGCAGTACTTC. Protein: CASSASVGAQAYEQYF.

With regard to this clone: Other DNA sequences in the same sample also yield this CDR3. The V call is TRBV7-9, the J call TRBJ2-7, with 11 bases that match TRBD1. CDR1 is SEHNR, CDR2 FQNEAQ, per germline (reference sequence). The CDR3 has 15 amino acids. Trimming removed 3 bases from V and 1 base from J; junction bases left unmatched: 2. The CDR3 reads CASSFGQGASYEQYF. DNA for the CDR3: TGTGCCAGCAGCTTCGGACAGGGGGCTTCCTACGAGCAGTACTTC.

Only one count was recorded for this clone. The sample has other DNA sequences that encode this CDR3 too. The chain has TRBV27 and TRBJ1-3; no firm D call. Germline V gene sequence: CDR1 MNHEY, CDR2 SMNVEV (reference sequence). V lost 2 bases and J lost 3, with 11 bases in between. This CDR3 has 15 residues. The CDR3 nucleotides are TGTGCCAGCAGTTTAACGGGAGGGAGTGGAAACACCATATATTTT. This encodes CASSLTGGSGNTIYF.

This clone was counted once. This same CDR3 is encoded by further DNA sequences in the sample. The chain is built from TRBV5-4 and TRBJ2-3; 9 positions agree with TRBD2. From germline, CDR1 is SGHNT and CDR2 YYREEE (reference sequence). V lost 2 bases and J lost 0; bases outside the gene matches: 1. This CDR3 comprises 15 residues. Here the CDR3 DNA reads TGTGCCAGCAGCTTCGCGGGAGGGAGCACAGATACGCAGTATTTT. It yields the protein CASSFAGGSTDTQYF.

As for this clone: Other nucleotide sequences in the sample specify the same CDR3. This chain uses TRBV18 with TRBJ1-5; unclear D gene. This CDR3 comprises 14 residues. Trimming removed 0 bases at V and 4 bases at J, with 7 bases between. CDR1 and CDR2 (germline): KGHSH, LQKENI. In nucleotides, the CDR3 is TGTGCCAGCTCACCACCGGGCGGGAATCAGCCCCAGCATTTT. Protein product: CASSPPGGNQPQHF. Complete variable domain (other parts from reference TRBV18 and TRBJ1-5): NAGVMQNPRHLVRRRGQEARLRCSPMKGHSHVYWYRQLPEEGLKFMVYLQKENIIDESGMPKERFSAEFPKEGPSILRIQQVVRGDSAAYFCASSPPGGNQPQHFGDGTRLSIL.

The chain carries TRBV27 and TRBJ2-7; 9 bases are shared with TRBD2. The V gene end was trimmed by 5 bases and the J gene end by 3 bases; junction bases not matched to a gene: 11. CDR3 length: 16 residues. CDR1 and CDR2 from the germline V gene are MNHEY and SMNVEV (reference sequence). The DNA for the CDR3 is TGTGCCAGCAGTGGACGAGGACTAGCGTTTTACTACGAGCAGTACTTC. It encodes CASSGRGLAFYYEQYF.

CDR3 sequence reads: CATNHRASSHEQYF. The DNA of the CDR3 is TGTGCCACGAACCACAGGGCGTCAAGCCACGAGCAGTACTTC. The chain couples TRBV27 to TRBJ2-7; perhaps TRBD1 as D (6 bases). This CDR3 comprises 14 residues. CDR1 is MNHEY and CDR2 is SMNVEV in the germline V gene (reference sequence). With 10 bases removed from V and 5 bases from J, the gap between germline ends came to 21 bases.

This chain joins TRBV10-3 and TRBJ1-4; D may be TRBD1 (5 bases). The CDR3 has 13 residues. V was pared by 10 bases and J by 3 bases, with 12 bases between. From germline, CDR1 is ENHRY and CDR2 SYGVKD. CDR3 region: CATLDSSNEKLFF. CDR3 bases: TGTGCCACCCTAGACAGCTCTAATGAAAAACTGTTTTTT.

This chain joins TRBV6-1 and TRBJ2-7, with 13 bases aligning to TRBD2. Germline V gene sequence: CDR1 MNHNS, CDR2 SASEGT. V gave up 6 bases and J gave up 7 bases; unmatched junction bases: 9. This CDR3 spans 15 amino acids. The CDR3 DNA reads TGTGCCAGCAGCCTGGGGACTAGCGGGATTGGTGAGCAGTACTTC. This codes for CASSLGTSGIGEQYF.

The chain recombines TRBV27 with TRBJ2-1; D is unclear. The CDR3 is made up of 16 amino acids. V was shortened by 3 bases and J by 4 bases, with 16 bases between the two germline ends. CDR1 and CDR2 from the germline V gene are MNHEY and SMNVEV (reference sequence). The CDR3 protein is CASSFYSPTAYNEQFF. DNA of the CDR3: TGTGCCAGCAGTTTCTACTCCCCAACCGCTTACAATGAGCAGTTCTTC.

In DNA, the CDR3 is TGTGCCAGCAGTGAAGCGATGGGAACCGGGGAGCTGTTTTTT. It translates to CASSEAMGTGELFF. V usage is TRBV2 and J usage is TRBJ2-2; D call uncertain. Germline loops: CDR1 SNHLY, CDR2 FYNNEI. The V end lost 0 bases, the J end lost 5 bases, and 7 bases lay between the germline ends. The CDR3 extends over 14 amino acids.

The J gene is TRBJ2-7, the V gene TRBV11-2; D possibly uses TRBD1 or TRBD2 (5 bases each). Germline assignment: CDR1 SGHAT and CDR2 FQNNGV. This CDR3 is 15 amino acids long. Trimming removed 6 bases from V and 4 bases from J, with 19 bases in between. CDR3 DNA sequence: TGTGCCAGCAGACTAGGGGCCGGGTACGGATACGAGCAGTACTTC. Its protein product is CASRLGAGYGYEQYF.

The CDR3 nucleotides are TGTGCCAGCAGCCCAGGGACCCTGCCCGATACGCAGTATTTT. Its protein product is CASSPGTLPDTQYF. The chain combines TRBV9 with TRBJ2-3; tentatively, D is TRBD1 or TRBD2 (5 bases each). The CDR3 consists of 14 residues. Germline V lookup: CDR1 SGDLS, CDR2 YYNGEE. V shed 4 bases and J shed 6 bases, with 15 bases lying between them.

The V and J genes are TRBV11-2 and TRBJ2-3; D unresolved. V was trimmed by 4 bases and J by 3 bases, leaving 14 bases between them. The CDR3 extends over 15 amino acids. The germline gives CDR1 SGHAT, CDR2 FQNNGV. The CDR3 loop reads CASSSEHDRTDTQYF. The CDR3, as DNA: TGTGCCAGCAGCTCCGAGCATGACCGGACAGATACGCAGTATTTT.

The DNA for the CDR3 is TGCGCCAGCAGTCCCACGGGACAGGGAGCGCTGCAAGAAAAACTGTTTTTT. Encoded protein: CASSPTGQGALQEKLFF. The chain recombines TRBV4-1 with TRBJ1-4; 9 bases agree with TRBD1. The CDR3 is 17 residues long. CDR1 is MGHRA, CDR2 YSYEKL, per germline. Trimming removed 6 bases from V and 8 bases from J; junction bases left unmatched: 16.

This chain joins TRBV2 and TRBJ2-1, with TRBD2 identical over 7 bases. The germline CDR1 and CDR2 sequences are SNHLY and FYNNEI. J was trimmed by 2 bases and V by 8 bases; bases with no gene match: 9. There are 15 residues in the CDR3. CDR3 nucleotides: TGTGCCAGCTTAAGAGGGCGGGGGACCTACAATGAGCAGTTCTTC. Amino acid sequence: CASLRGRGTYNEQFF.

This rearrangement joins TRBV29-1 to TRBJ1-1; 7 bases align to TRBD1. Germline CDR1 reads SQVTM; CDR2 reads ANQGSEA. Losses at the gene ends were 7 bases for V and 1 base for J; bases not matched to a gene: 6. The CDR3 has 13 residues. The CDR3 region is CSDGQVSNTEAFF. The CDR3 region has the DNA TGCAGCGATGGACAGGTTTCGAACACTGAAGCTTTCTTT.

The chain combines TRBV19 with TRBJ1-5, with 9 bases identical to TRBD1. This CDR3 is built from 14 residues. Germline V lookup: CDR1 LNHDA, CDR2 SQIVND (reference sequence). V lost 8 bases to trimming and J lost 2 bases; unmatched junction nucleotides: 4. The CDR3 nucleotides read TGTGCCAGTTGGGACAGGGTCGGCAATCAGCCCCAGCATTTT. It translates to CASWDRVGNQPQHF.

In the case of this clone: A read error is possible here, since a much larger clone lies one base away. DNA for the CDR3: TGTGCCAGCAGCTCGGGCTACGAGCAGTACTTC. Its protein product is CASSSGYEQYF. J is TRBJ2-7 and V is TRBV5-8; D unresolved. The germline V and J ends were trimmed by 3 bases and 3 bases, with 4 bases remaining between them. Germline CDR1 and CDR2: SGHTS and YDEGEE. The CDR3 totals 11 residues.

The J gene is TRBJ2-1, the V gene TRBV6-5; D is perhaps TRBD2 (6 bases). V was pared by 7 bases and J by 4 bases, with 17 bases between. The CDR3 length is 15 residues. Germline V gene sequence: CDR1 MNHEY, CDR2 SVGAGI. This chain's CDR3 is CASTPAAGPYNEQFF. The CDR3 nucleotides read TGTGCCAGCACTCCGGCCGCGGGACCTTACAATGAGCAGTTCTTC.

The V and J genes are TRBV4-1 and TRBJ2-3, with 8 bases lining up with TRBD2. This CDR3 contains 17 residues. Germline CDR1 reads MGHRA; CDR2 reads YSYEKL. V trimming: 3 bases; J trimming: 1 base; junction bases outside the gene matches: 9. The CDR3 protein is CASSHRAGEAGTDTQYF. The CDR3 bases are TGCGCCAGCAGCCATCGAGCGGGGGAGGCAGGCACAGATACGCAGTATTTT.

The CDR3 DNA sequence: TGTGCCAGCACCGGGCGGAGGCAATCATACAATGAGCAGTTCTTC. Translating gives CASTGRRQSYNEQFF. The chain combines TRBV27 with TRBJ2-1; tentative D call: TRBD2 (5 bases). Germline CDR1 is MNHEY and CDR2 is SMNVEV (reference sequence). Trimming cost V 7 bases and J 4 bases, with 17 bases left between them. The CDR3 spans 15 residues.

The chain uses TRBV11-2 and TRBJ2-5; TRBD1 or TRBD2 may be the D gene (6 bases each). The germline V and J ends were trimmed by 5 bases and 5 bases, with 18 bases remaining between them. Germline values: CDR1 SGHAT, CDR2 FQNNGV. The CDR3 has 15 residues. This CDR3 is CASSPSDSRGETQYF. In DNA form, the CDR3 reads TGTGCCAGCAGCCCCTCGGACAGCCGGGGGGAGACCCAGTACTTC.

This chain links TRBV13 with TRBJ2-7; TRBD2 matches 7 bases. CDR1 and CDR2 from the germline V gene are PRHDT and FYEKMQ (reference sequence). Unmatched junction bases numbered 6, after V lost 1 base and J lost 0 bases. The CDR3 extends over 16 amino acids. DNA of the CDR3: TGTGCCAGCAGCTTAGTCGGCGGGAGTTCCTCCTACGAGCAGTACTTC. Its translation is CASSLVGGSSSYEQYF.

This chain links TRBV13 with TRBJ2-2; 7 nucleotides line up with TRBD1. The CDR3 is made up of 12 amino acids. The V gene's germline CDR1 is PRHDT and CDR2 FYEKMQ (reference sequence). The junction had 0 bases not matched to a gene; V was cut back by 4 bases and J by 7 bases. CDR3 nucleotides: TGTGCCAGCAGCTGGACAGGCGGGGAGCTGTTTTTT. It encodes CASSWTGGELFF.

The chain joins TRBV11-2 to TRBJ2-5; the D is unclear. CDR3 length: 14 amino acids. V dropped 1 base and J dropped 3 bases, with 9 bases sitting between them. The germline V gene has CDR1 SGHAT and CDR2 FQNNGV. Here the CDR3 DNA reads TGTGCCAGCAGCTTAGGGGGAATTGAAGAGACCCAGTACTTC. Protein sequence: CASSLGGIEETQYF.